This record covers a single TCR beta chain. What it binds is not known. A much bigger clone sits one base away, suggesting this may be a read error. The data originate from a study of molecular identifiers for immune sequencing clone quantification. Points from the study as a whole: Spiked Jurkat TCR RNA equal to one cell could reportedly be picked out among 900,000 to 1,000,000 naive cells. With a barcode shared among identical TCR molecules, highly expanded clone sizes could be underestimated.

TCRdb recomputed calls from the PCR reads with MiXCR, one row per CDR3 protein. Of approximately 550,000 distinct CDR3 sequences detected, over 20% appear once; the ten largest clones hold about 0.8%. Using 10%, 30% or 50% RNA, naive CD8 libraries were derived from approximately 20,000 to 1,000,000 sorted cells. From germline, CDR1 is SGHVS and CDR2 FNYEAQ. V was shortened by 3 bases and J by 8 bases, with 21 bases between the two germline ends. This CDR3 contains 16 residues. This clonotype was obtained from a human donor in good health. Some libraries in this study had Jurkat cell RNA spiked in. The chain uses TRBV7-6 and TRBJ2-3; D is perhaps TRBD2 (7 bases). Sequenced input: naive CD8+ T cells from blood, with Jurkat cell RNA spiked in. Subset: FACS-sorted CD8+CD4-CCR7+CD45RA+ naive T cells. CDR3 DNA sequence: TGTGCCAGCAGCTTCGGGCAGGGCGGGGGACAAGGTACGCAGTATTTT. Residues: CASSFGQGGGQGTQYF.